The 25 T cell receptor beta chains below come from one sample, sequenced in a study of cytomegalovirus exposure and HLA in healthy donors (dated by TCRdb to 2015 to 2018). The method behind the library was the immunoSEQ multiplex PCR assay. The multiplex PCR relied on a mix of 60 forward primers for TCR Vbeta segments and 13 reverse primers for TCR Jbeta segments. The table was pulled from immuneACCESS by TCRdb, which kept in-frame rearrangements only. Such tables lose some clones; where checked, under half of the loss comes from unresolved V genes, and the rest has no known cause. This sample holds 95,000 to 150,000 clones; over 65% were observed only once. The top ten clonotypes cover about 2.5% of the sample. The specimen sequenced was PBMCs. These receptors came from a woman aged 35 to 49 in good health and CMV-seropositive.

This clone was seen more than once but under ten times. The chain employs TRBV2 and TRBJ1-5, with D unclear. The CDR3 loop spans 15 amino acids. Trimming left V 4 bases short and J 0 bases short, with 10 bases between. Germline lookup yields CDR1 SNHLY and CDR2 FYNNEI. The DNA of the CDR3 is TGTGCCAGCAGTGGGAGCCGATATAGCAATCAGCCCCAGCATTTT. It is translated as CASSGSRYSNQPQHF. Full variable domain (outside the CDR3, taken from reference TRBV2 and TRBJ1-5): EPEVTQTPSHQVTQMGQEVILRCVPISNHLYFYWYRQILGQKVEFLVSFYNNEISEKSEIFDDQFSVERPDGSNFTLKIRSTKLEDSAMYFCASSGSRYSNQPQHFGDGTRLSIL.

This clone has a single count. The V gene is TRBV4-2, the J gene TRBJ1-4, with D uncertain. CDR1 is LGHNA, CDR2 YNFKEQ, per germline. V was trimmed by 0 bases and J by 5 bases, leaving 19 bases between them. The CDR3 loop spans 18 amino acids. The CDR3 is CASSQESKLGGLNEKLFF. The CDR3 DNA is TGTGCCAGCAGCCAAGAAAGTAAACTGGGAGGGCTCAATGAAAAACTGTTTTTT.

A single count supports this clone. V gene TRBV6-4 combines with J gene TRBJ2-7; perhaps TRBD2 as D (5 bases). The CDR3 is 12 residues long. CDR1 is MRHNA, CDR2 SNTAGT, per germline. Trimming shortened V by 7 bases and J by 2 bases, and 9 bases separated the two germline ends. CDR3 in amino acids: CASMDWPYEQYF. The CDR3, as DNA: TGTGCCAGCATGGACTGGCCCTACGAGCAGTACTTC.

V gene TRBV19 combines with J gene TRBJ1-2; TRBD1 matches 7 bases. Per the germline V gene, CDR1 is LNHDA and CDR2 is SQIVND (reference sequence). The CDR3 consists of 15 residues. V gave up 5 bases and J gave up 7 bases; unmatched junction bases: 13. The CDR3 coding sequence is TGTGCCAGTAGTGCACGACGGGACAGTCTTGTTGGCTACACCTTC. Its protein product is CASSARRDSLVGYTF.

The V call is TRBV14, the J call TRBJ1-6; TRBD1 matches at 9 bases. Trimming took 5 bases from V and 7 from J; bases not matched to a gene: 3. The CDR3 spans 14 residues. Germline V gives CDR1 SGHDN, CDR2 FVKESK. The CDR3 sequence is CASSLGQGNSPLHF. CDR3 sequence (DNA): TGTGCCAGCAGCTTAGGACAGGGGAATTCACCCCTCCACTTT.

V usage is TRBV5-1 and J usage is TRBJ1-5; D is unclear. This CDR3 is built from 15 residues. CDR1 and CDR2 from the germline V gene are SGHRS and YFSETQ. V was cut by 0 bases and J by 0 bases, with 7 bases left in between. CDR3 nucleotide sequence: TGCGCCAGCAGCTTGGAGGGAGTTAGCAATCAGCCCCAGCATTTT. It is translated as CASSLEGVSNQPQHF.

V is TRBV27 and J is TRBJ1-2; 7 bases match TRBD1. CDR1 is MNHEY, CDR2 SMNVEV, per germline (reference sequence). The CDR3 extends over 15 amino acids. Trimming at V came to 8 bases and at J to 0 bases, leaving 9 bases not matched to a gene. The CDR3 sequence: CASPGQVPANYGYTF. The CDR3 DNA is TGTGCCAGCCCAGGACAGGTACCAGCTAACTATGGCTACACCTTC.

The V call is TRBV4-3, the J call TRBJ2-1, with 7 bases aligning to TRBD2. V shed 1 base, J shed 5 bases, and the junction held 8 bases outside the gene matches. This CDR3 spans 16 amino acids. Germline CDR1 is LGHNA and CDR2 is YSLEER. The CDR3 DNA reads TGCGCCAGCAGCCAAGTAGCGGGCCTACGAAACAATGAGCAGTTCTTC. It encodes CASSQVAGLRNNEQFF.

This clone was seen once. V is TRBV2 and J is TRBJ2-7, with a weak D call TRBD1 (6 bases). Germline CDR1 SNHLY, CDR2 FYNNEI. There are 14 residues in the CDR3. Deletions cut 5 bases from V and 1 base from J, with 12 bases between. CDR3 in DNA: TGTGCCAGCAGTCGACGACAGGCTTCCTACGAGCAGTACTTC. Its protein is CASSRRQASYEQYF.

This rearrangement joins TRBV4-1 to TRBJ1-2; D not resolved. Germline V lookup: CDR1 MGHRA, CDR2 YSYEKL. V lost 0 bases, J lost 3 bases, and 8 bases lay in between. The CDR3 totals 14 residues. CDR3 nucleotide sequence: TGCGCCAGCAGCCAAGATACGGCGGACTATGGCTACACCTTC. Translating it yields CASSQDTADYGYTF.

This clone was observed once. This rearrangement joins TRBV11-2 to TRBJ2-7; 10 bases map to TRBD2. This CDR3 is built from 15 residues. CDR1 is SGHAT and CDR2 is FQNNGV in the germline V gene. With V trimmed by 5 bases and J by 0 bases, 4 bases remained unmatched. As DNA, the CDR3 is TGTGCCAGCAGCCAGACTAGCGGGCCCTCCTACGAGCAGTACTTC. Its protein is CASSQTSGPSYEQYF. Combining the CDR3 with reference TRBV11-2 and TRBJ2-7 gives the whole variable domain EAGVAQSPRYKIIEKRQSVAFWCNPISGHATLYWYQQILGQGPKLLIQFQNNGVVDDSQLPKDRFSAERLKGVDSTLKIQPAKLEDSAVYLCASSQTSGPSYEQYFGPGTRLTVT.

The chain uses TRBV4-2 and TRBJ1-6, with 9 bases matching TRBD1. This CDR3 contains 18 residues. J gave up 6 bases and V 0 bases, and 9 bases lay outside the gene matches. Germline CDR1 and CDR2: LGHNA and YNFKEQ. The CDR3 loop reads CASSQERPGTGTNSPLHF. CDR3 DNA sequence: TGTGCCAGCAGCCAAGAAAGGCCCGGGACAGGGACTAATTCACCCCTCCACTTT.

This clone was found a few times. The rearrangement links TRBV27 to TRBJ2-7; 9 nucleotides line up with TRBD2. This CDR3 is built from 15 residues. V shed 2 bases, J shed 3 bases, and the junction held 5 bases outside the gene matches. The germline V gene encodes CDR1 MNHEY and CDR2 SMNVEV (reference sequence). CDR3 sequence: CASSLGLAGHYEQYF. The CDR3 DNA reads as TGTGCCAGCAGTTTAGGGCTAGCGGGACACTACGAGCAGTACTTC.

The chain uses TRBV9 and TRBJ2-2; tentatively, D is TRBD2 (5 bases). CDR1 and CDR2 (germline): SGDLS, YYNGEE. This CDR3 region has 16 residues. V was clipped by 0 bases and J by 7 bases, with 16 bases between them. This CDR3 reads CASSVEAGLGSGELFF. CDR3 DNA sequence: TGTGCCAGCAGCGTAGAGGCCGGGCTTGGGAGCGGGGAGCTGTTTTTT. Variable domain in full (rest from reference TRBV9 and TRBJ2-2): DSGVTQTPKHLITATGQRVTLRCSPRSGDLSVYWYQQSLDQGLQFLIQYYNGEERAKGNILERFSAQQFPDLHSELNLSSLELGDSALYFCASSVEAGLGSGELFFGEGSRLTVL.

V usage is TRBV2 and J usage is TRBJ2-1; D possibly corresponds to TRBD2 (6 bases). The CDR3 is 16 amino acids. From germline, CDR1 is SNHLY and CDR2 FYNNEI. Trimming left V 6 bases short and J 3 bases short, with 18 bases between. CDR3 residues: CASRQGGRGNYNEQFF. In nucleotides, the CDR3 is TGTGCCAGCAGGCAAGGTGGGCGGGGCAACTACAATGAGCAGTTCTTC.

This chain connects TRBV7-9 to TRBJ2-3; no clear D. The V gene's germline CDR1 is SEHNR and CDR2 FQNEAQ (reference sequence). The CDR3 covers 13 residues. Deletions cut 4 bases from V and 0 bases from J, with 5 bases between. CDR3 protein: CASSSSSTDTQYF. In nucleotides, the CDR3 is TGTGCCAGCAGCTCCTCTAGCACAGATACGCAGTATTTT.

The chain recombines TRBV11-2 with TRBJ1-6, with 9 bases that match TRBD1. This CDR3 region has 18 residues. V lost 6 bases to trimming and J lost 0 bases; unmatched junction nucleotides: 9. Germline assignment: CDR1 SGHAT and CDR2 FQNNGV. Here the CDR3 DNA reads TGTGCCAGCAGGGCAACACAGGGGGCCTACTCCTATAATTCACCCCTCCACTTT. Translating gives CASRATQGAYSYNSPLHF.

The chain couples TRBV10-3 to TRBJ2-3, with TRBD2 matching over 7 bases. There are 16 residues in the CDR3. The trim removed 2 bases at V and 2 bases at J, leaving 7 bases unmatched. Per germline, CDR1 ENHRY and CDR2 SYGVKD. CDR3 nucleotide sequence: TGTGCCATCAGTGAGGGGACTACCCTGAACACAGATACGCAGTATTTT. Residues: CAISEGTTLNTDTQYF.

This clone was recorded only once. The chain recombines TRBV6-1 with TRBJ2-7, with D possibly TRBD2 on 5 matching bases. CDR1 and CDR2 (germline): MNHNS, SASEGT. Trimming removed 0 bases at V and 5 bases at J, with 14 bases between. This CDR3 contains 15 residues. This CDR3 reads CASSEAVGEVNEQYF. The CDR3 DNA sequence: TGTGCCAGCAGTGAAGCGGTGGGAGAGGTTAACGAGCAGTACTTC.

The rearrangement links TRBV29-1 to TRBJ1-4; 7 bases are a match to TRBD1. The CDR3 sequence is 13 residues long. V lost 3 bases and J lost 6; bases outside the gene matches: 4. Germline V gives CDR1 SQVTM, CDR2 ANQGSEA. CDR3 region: CSVEGTDDEKLFF. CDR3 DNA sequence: TGCAGCGTTGAGGGGACAGATGATGAAAAACTGTTTTTT.

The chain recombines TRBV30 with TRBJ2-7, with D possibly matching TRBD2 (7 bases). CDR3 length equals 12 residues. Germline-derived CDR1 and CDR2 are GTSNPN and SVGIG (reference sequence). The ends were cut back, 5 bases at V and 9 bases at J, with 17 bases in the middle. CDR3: CAWGSSGGGQYF. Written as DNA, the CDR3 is TGTGCCTGGGGCTCCTCGGGGGGCGGGCAGTACTTC.

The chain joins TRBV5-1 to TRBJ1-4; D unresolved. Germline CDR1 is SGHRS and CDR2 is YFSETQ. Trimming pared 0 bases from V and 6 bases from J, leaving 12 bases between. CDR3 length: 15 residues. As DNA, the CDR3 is TGCGCCAGCAGCTTGGCCGGGTCGGTTGATGAAAAACTGTTTTTT. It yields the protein CASSLAGSVDEKLFF.

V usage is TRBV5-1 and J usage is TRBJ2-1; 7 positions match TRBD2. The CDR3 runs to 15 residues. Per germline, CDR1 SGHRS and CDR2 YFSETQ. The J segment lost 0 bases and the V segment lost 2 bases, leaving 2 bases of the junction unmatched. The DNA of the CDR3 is TGCGCCAGCAGCTTTCTAGCGGACTCCTACAATGAGCAGTTCTTC. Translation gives CASSFLADSYNEQFF.

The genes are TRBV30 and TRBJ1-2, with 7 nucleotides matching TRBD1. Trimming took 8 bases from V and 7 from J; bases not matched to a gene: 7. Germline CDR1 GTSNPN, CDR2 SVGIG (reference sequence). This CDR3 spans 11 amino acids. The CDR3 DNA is TGTGCCCACCCCAGGGGGGCTGGCTACACCTTC. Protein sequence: CAHPRGAGYTF.

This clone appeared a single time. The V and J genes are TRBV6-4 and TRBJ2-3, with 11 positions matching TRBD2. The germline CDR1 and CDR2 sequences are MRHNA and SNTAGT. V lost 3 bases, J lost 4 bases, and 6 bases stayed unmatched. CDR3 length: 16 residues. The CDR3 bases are TGTGCCAGCAGTGAGGACACTAGCGGGAGCGCAGATACGCAGTATTTT. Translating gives CASSEDTSGSADTQYF.